Shown below are 12 T cell receptor delta chains from a single sample sequenced in a study of gamma-delta T cells after stem cell transplantation. TCRdb re-processed the RT-PCR reads using CATT. The sample yields over 5,500 delta-chain clones, around 27% seen once. Sequenced input: gamma-delta T cells. Receptors were obtained from a human donor. It is not recorded whose cells these are; they may come from a transplant donor.

This chain joins TRDV2 and TRDJ1, with 9 bases that match TRDD3. V shed 6 bases, J shed 6 bases, and the junction held 16 bases outside the gene matches. This CDR3 comprises 16 residues. In germline, CDR1 is GEAIGNYY, CDR2 EKD. DNA for the CDR3: TGTGCCTGTTACCTACTGGGGGAAGAATCCGTCCATAAACTCATCTTT. It encodes CACYLLGEESVHKLIF.

This clone has just a few counts. The J gene is TRDJ1, the V gene TRDV2, with TRDD3 matching over 8 bases. Losses at the gene ends were 0 bases for V and 1 base for J; bases not matched to a gene: 18. CDR1 and CDR2 from the germline V gene are GEAIGNYY and EKD. The CDR3 covers 20 residues. CDR3 in DNA: TGTGCCTGTGACACCGGGTTTCGTTACTGGGGGGCAGAGGTCACCGATAAACTCATCTTT. It is translated as CACDTGFRYWGAEVTDKLIF.

This clone has more than one count but fewer than ten. The chain is built from TRDV2 and TRDJ1, with 8 positions matching TRDD3. The CDR3 runs 15 residues. The V segment lost 0 bases and the J segment 1 base; nucleotides outside the gene matches: 3. The germline V gene has CDR1 GEAIGNYY and CDR2 EKD. The CDR3 DNA follows: TGTGCCTGTGACACCGTCTGGGGGAGCACCGATAAACTCATCTTT. Amino acid sequence: CACDTVWGSTDKLIF.

By sample fraction, this clone is medium-sized. Other nucleotide sequences in the sample specify the same CDR3. V usage is TRDV2 and J usage is TRDJ2, with D possibly TRDD3 on 7 matching bases. Germline V lookup: CDR1 GEAIGNYY, CDR2 EKD. This CDR3 has 24 amino acids. V was shortened by 0 bases and J by 0 bases, with 34 bases between the two germline ends. The CDR3 reads CACDTVRPSPVTGDNGALTAQLFF. The CDR3 DNA reads TGTGCCTGTGACACCGTCAGGCCTTCCCCTGTTACTGGGGATAATGGAGCTTTGACAGCACAACTCTTCTTT.

In this sample, this clone turned up a few times. The chain combines TRDV2 with TRDJ1; 13 bases match TRDD3. The CDR3 runs 25 residues. Germline loops: CDR1 GEAIGNYY, CDR2 EKD. J was trimmed by 10 bases and V by 2 bases; bases with no gene match: 39. CDR3 residues: CACDKVLGDTYLLGSPRGPLARLIF. Here the CDR3 DNA reads TGTGCCTGTGACAAGGTACTGGGGGATACGTACCTTTTAGGGTCCCCGCGCGGGCCCCTAGCGCGACTCATCTTT.

The rearrangement links TRDV2 to TRDJ1; TRDD3 agrees at 10 bases. The CDR3 is 19 amino acids. With 3 bases clipped from V and 1 base from J, the junction kept 16 bases outside the gene matches. Germline V lookup: CDR1 GEAIGNYY, CDR2 EKD. The CDR3 loop reads CACDDILGDSQPLTDKLIF. The CDR3 DNA is TGTGCCTGTGACGATATACTGGGGGATTCCCAACCCCTCACCGATAAACTCATCTTT.

In this sample, this clone is medium-sized. Other DNA sequences in the same sample also yield this CDR3. The chain carries TRDV2 and TRDJ1, with D maybe TRDD2 (6 bases). Deletions cut 0 bases from V and 0 bases from J, with 40 bases between. In germline, CDR1 is GEAIGNYY, CDR2 EKD. This CDR3 spans 25 amino acids. The CDR3 DNA is TGTGCCTGTGACACCGTCCAGCCTTCCCACATCGTCCTCGATAAGGCAAAAGAGTACACCGATAAACTCATCTTT. Its protein is CACDTVQPSHIVLDKAKEYTDKLIF.

This chain connects TRDV2 to TRDJ3; TRDD3 agrees at 9 bases. Germline V lookup: CDR1 GEAIGNYY, CDR2 EKD. The length of the CDR3 is 26 residues. The V and J ends lost 1 base and 1 base, in that order; junction bases with no gene match: 28. The CDR3 here is CACDTVGAGTDGDAGIRSWDTRQMFF. CDR3 nucleotide sequence: TGTGCCTGTGACACGGTGGGCGCAGGGACGGACGGCGACGCGGGGATACGTTCCTGGGACACCCGACAGATGTTTTTC.

For this clone: This may arise from a read error, as a much more abundant clone is one base away. This chain uses TRDV1 with TRDJ1, with 10 bases that match TRDD3. Germline-derived CDR1 and CDR2 are TSWWSYY and QGS. This CDR3 is 28 amino acids long. CDR3 sequence (DNA): TGTGCTCTTGGGGAACTCCCGGAGATTCCGAACGCCTTTCCTTGGGGGATACCGACCCGTTCTTACACCGATAAACTCACCTTT. Translating gives CALGELPEIPNAFPWGIPTRSYTDKLTF.

This chain links TRDV2 with TRDJ1; 7 bases line up with TRDD3. The germline V gene has CDR1 GEAIGNYY and CDR2 EKD. The ends lost 0 bases at V and 0 bases at J; junction bases unmatched: 15. The CDR3 is made up of 19 amino acids. The CDR3 spells CACDTVGGDSGRYTDKLIF. The CDR3 nucleotides read TGTGCCTGTGACACCGTCGGTGGGGATAGCGGGAGGTACACCGATAAACTCATCTTT.

By share of the sample, this clone is medium-sized. The V gene is TRDV2, the J gene TRDJ1; 13 bases align to TRDD3. The CDR3 sequence is 19 residues long. Looked up from germline, CDR1 is GEAIGNYY and CDR2 is EKD. Trimming removed 3 bases from V and 6 bases from J; junction bases left unmatched: 18. CDR3 residues: CACDLLSFTGGYGVNKLIF. CDR3 bases: TGTGCCTGTGACCTACTTTCCTTTACTGGGGGATACGGGGTGAATAAACTCATCTTT.

This rearrangement joins TRDV2 to TRDJ1, with 11 positions matching TRDD3. V was pared by 0 bases and J by 8 bases, with 25 bases of the junction left unmatched. This CDR3 spans 21 amino acids. Germline V gives CDR1 GEAIGNYY, CDR2 EKD. DNA of the CDR3: TGTGCCTGTGACACCGTCACTCCGGTGGGGGATACGCATCGGAAATCCAGCAAACTCATCTTT. This gives the protein CACDTVTPVGDTHRKSSKLIF.